Following are 15 T cell receptor beta chains from one sample sequenced in a study of regulatory T cells in long-lasting Graves disease. Through Arm-PCR of CDR3 regions and iRepertoire HTBI primers, TCR beta libraries were built. From the multiplex PCR reads, TCRdb called clonotypes with MiXCR, one entry per CDR3 protein. The profile shows approximately 690,000 distinct CDR3 sequences, 25% to 35% of them singletons. Specified time point: persistent/refractory GD, antithyroid drugs over 5 years with positive TRAb. PBMC-extracted RNA yielded the TCR library. The starting material was peripheral blood mononuclear cells (PBMCs), obtained when the disease was refractory, from a patient treated with antithyroid drugs. The receptors were sampled from a female donor with Graves disease.

This clonotype has ten or more counts. The rearrangement links TRBV5-1 to TRBJ1-2; 10 bases fit TRBD1. CDR3 length: 13 residues. The junction had 8 bases not matched to a gene; V was cut back by 2 bases and J by 13 bases. In germline, CDR1 is SGHRS, CDR2 YFSETQ. The CDR3 DNA is TGCGCCAGCAGCTTCGGGACAGGGGTCGACGGCACCTTC. Protein product: CASSFGTGVDGTF.

Notes on this clonotype: Germline is not matched at one junction end, which may reflect a read error. This sequence joins TRBV5-5 and TRBJ2-4; 9 nucleotides line up with TRBD1. Germline values: CDR1 SGHKS, CDR2 YYEKEE (reference sequence). The CDR3 contains 16 residues. The CDR3 spells CASSLASGQGSNIQYF. The CDR3 DNA sequence: TGCGCCAGCAGCTTGGCCTCGGGACAGGGATCAAACATTCAGTACTTC.

The J gene is TRBJ1-1, the V gene TRBV7-9; D might be TRBD1 (6 bases). This CDR3 spans 14 amino acids. Germline values: CDR1 SEHNR, CDR2 FQNEAQ (reference sequence). Trimming cost V 6 bases and J 0 bases, with 11 bases left between them. The CDR3 coding sequence is TGTGCCAGCAGTTCAGGGGCCATGAACACTGAAGCTTTCTTT. Amino acids: CASSSGAMNTEAFF.

This clonotype was observed at least ten times. CDR3 sequence reads: CASSETGSGYTF. In nucleotides, the CDR3 is TGTGCCAGCAGTGAAACAGGGAGTGGCTACACCTTC. This chain connects TRBV2 to TRBJ1-2; perhaps TRBD1 as D (6 bases). V lost 2 bases to trimming and J lost 7 bases, with 8 bases between them. The CDR3 is 12 residues long. Germline-derived CDR1 and CDR2 are SNHLY and FYNNEI.

This clonotype was seen only a few times. The genes are TRBV20-1 and TRBJ1-1; 7 nucleotides agree with TRBD1. V lost 4 bases and J lost 4; bases outside the gene matches: 9. The CDR3 has 14 residues. The germline gives CDR1 DFQATT, CDR2 SNEGSKA (reference sequence). The CDR3 DNA reads as TGCAGTGCTAACCCGGACAGGCCTTCCACTGAAGCTTTCTTT. Translating gives CSANPDRPSTEAFF.

This sequence joins TRBV7-9 and TRBJ1-2; possibly TRBD1 for D (6 bases). In germline, CDR1 is SEHNR, CDR2 FQNEAQ (reference sequence). Deletions cut 2 bases from V and 3 bases from J, with 16 bases between. This CDR3 has 16 amino acids. As DNA, the CDR3 is TGTGCCAGCAGCTTAATAAACACAGGGCTGGACTATGGCTACACCTTC. This sequence encodes CASSLINTGLDYGYTF.

This clonotype was counted once. A read error may explain this, as a much larger clone is one base away. The chain combines TRBV2 with TRBJ2-5; D call uncertain. This CDR3 has 15 residues. The V gene lost 2 bases and the J gene lost 7 bases, with 17 bases spanning the gap. From germline, CDR1 is SNHLY and CDR2 FYNNEI. The CDR3 nucleotides are TGTGCCAGCAGTGAATTCGCCGGTCCGACGGGGACCCAGTACTTC. This gives the protein CASSEFAGPTGTQYF.

The V gene is TRBV11-2, the J gene TRBJ2-6; D assignment may be TRBD1 or TRBD2 (5 bases each). Trimming stripped 2 bases from V and 0 bases from J, with 23 bases between. The CDR3 has 21 amino acids. In germline, CDR1 is SGHAT, CDR2 FQNNGV. CDR3 loop: CASSLFWGESQVSSGANVLTF. The CDR3 nucleotides read TGTGCCAGCAGCTTATTTTGGGGAGAATCACAGGTCTCCTCTGGGGCCAACGTCCTGACTTTC.

The chain is built from TRBV27 and TRBJ1-2, with TRBD1 matching 7 bases. There are 14 residues in the CDR3. With V trimmed by 6 bases and J by 6 bases, 10 bases remained unmatched. Per the germline V gene, CDR1 is MNHEY and CDR2 is SMNVEV (reference sequence). CDR3 in amino acids: CASRRVDRRDGYTF. In DNA, the CDR3 is TGTGCCAGCAGGCGGGTGGACAGGAGGGATGGCTACACCTTC.

Only a few counts were recorded for this clonotype. This rearrangement joins TRBV9 to TRBJ1-1; D unclear. Trimming took 0 bases from V and 4 from J, leaving 10 bases between them. CDR1 SGDLS and CDR2 YYNGEE come from the germline V gene. The length of the CDR3 is 14 residues. The chain's CDR3 is CASSVGGRTTEAFF. The CDR3 coding sequence is TGTGCCAGCAGCGTAGGAGGGCGTACCACTGAAGCTTTCTTT.

The chain joins TRBV11-2 to TRBJ2-3; 7 positions agree with TRBD2. Germline CDR1 SGHAT, CDR2 FQNNGV. The CDR3 totals 17 residues. J gave up 1 base and V 4 bases, and 11 bases lay outside the gene matches. The CDR3 spells CASSSTLVGGGTDTQYF. The CDR3 DNA sequence: TGTGCCAGCAGCTCAACTTTGGTGGGAGGGGGCACAGATACGCAGTATTTT.

The CDR3 DNA reads TGCGCCAGCAGCACCGGGACTATCCAAGAGACCCAGTACTTC. This translates into CASSTGTIQETQYF. This chain connects TRBV5-1 to TRBJ2-5; TRBD2 matches 7 bases. The CDR3 runs 14 residues. The junction had 4 bases not matched to a gene; V was cut back by 4 bases and J by 1 base. Germline assignment: CDR1 SGHRS and CDR2 YFSETQ.

The chain recombines TRBV28 with TRBJ1-6; D ambiguous. V was clipped by 6 bases and J by 9 bases, with 15 bases between them. The CDR3 runs to 14 residues. The germline gives CDR1 MDHEN, CDR2 SYDVKM. The CDR3 DNA reads TGTGCCAGCAGCTTGGAGATGGGGAGTTCACCCCTCCACTTT. As protein: CASSLEMGSSPLHF.

This clonotype was counted a few times. The chain joins TRBV3-1 to TRBJ1-1; the D gene is possibly TRBD1 (6 bases). The CDR3 is 18 amino acids. Trimming took off 2 bases at V and 0 bases at J, with 19 bases between the two ends. Germline CDR1 reads LGHDT; CDR2 reads YNNKEL (reference sequence). CDR3 region: CASSQIPGLGAMNTEAFF. In DNA form, the CDR3 reads TGTGCCAGCAGCCAAATTCCCGGTCTGGGGGCGATGAACACTGAAGCTTTCTTT.

There are a few counts of this clonotype. The chain is built from TRBV7-3 and TRBJ1-1, with D perhaps TRBD1 (6 bases). Trimming left V 2 bases short and J 6 bases short, with 13 bases between. The CDR3 loop spans 14 amino acids. Germline V gene lookup returns CDR1 SGHTA and CDR2 FQGTGA. CDR3 DNA sequence: TGTGCCAGCAGCTTAGGGGGCCCTGGGGCTGAAGCTTTCTTT. This encodes CASSLGGPGAEAFF.